What follows is one T cell receptor beta chain and its context. Losses at the gene ends were 5 bases for V and 7 bases for J; bases not matched to a gene: 16. The CDR3 runs 17 residues. The V gene's germline CDR1 is SGHTA and CDR2 FQGNSA. The data originate from a study of shared T cell receptors in the human thymus. Generated by immunoSEQ multiplex PCR, the TCRdb table keeps only in-frame clones and is missing some. Here the sample spans some 660,000 clones, 70% to 90% being singletons. These data were also reused for a study on human thymus T cells. This second study notes: Infants served as donors; they were healthy and Finnish and were having corrective surgery for congenital heart defects. Resections that were taken during corrective heart surgery supplied the thymus tissue. Related research has reported that thymic repertoires overlap highly among unrelated individuals.

The chain links TRBV7-2 to TRBJ2-7; 11 bases map to TRBD2. The sample comprised thymocytes. The TCR sequence derives from a boy under three years old with a congenital heart defect. The CDR3 DNA sequence: TGTGCCAGCAGCACCCAAGATCTAGCGGGGGGCACTAAAGAGCAGTACTTC. Protein sequence: CASSTQDLAGGTKEQYF.